This note documents a single T cell receptor beta chain sequence. Its antigen is unknown. No base qualities exist here, and no much larger clone lies one base off it. The cohort comprised approximately 700 healthy bone marrow donors. All cohort members were sampled while nominally healthy, although unrecorded immune exposures were likely present. The donor tested CMV seronegative, placing the donor among the 350 or so seronegative members of the cohort. A peripheral blood sample was provided by each donor, and peripheral blood mononuclear cells were used for TCR beta sequencing. The Qiagen DNeasy Blood Extraction Kit was used to extract genomic DNA from the blood cell samples. Libraries were built with the immunoSEQ multiplex PCR assay. A mixture of 60 forward primers for TCR Vbeta segments and 13 reverse primers for TCR Jbeta segments was used in the multiplex PCR. Amplification of the CDR3 region of rearranged TCR beta genes was performed with a multiplex PCR assay on genomic DNA. The Illumina HiSeq System was used to sequence the amplified TCR beta libraries as 87-base-pair reads. The published analysis was carried out like this. Across the 700 or so repertoires, a later analysis counted tens of millions of unique TCR beta chains, around 10 million of which were shared by at least two donors. A nearest-neighbor algorithm error-corrected the raw reads and collapsed the reads into unique sequences, merging closely related sequences to remove PCR and sequencing errors. CDR3 sequences were aligned to IMGT reference sequences to assign V, D and J gene segments. For a sequence to be retained, a match of at least six nucleotides to both a V gene segment and a J gene segment was required. A rearrangement counted as productive if the CDR3 had no stop codons and remained in frame with V and J, and every other rearrangement counted as non-productive. CDR3 was defined by IMGT convention, running from the second conserved V-encoded cysteine to the conserved J-encoded phenylalanine. Sequences without an unambiguous match to a single V gene segment were excluded from the earlier analysis of approximately 560 of the donors. In an earlier analysis of several hundred of the donors, V segments were called functional above 56.7% productive rearrangements and were called segregating when the between-donor standard deviation exceeded 5%. To diagnose cytomegalovirus status from the catalog of TCR beta chain sequences, a statistical classification framework was built. In a later analysis, TCR nucleotide sequences were compared against IMGT/GENE-DB human TR gene sequences so that V and J genes could be assigned. Using the TCRdist pipeline, a later analysis assigned CDR3 sequences along with most-parsimonious VDJ recombination scenarios. A later analysis defined each TCR beta chain by its CDR3 amino acid sequence plus V-gene family, and excluded reads lacking a unique V-gene family. To address suspected cross-contamination and a sequencing artifact, a later analysis removed 550 to 750 highly shared, low-generation-probability nucleotide sequences. In a later analysis, a clonal expansion index for each public chain was calculated from normalized within-repertoire ranks of inferred template counts. In a later analysis, generation probabilities were computed using a VDJ recombination model fitted to out-of-frame rearrangements, and the results were checked against IGoR. A later analysis scored TCR-TCR, TCR-HLA and TCR-CMV co-occurrence with hypergeometric tests, applying a repertoire-size bias correction to TCR pairs. To estimate false discovery rates, a later analysis permuted the HLA or CMV assignments 20 times. A later analysis grouped co-occurring TCRs with DBSCAN, adding TCRdist sequence similarity when clustering within HLA-allele-positive subsets. Co-occurrence clustering excluded repertoires with fewer than 30,000 or more than 120,000 public chains, plus five with anomalous nucleotide sharing. TCRdb obtained this table from immuneACCESS and retained in-frame rearrangements with V and J assigned. These tables miss some clones; where compared with another copy, unresolved V genes account for less than half of the shortfall, and the remainder is unexplained. The V and J calls and clone size come from that table; D and trimming were worked out from the DNA. This sample holds approximately 120,000 clones; 80% to 85% were observed only once. The top ten constitute 2.2% of the sample.

The sample originates from a study of cytomegalovirus exposure and HLA in healthy donors (dated by TCRdb to about 2017). Some background on the complete study: According to an earlier analysis of 587 of the donors, about 170 million T cells yielded some 110 million unique TCR beta sequences and about 300 Gb of sequence data. Both class I and class II loci were covered by HLA typing, at four-digit resolution. The study profiled the T cell repertoires of 666 subjects by immunosequencing and related them to cytomegalovirus serostatus. The study aimed to test whether signatures of past pathogen exposure could be identified by cataloging public T cell receptors. Among the roughly 390 genotyped donors, around 81% belonged to the genetic ancestry cluster associated with self-reported Caucasian donors. A later analysis re-analyzed previously published TCR beta repertoires from 650 to 800 donors and added high-resolution HLA genotyping to study TCR occurrence patterns. High-throughput TCR immunosequencing, statistical association of individual TCRs with disease status, and machine learning were combined to predict cytomegalovirus infection status. A separate validation cohort of about 110 different subjects was used in addition to the approximately 640-subject first cohort. Typing coverage varied by locus: roughly 629-640 donors for A, B, C, DRB1 and DQB1; some 520 for DQA1; about 600 for DPA1; about 450 for DPB1. In the later analysis, no new phenotypic data were used to find candidate immune exposures; instead, reliance was placed on TCR beta sequences and their occurrence across donors. Every repertoire in the discovery cohort had been generated on one and the same sequencing platform. To decide whether each TCR beta V gene segment behaved as functional or pseudogenic, an earlier analysis of approximately 590 of the donors relied on high-throughput TCR beta sequencing. Alongside the repertoire data, information on donor age, sex, ethnicity and CMV serostatus was compiled. Several DR-DQ haplotypes were handled as single units for association and clustering because linkage in the cohort was strong. Among some 410 genotyped donors of the cohort, an average of around 240,000 unique TCR beta nucleotide sequences were sequenced per donor, 15% to 20% of them non-productive. An early release that covered around 590 HLA-typed donors contained around 330 gigabases of sequencing data and about 84 million unique TCR sequences. Genome-wide SNP genotypes for about 65% of the 666 donors were used in a later genetic analysis, which treated that subset as a discovery cohort.

Findings and caveats that apply to the study as a whole: A later analysis associated about 17,000 TCR beta sequences with specific HLA alleles at a false discovery rate of 0.05. In vitro tests confirmed that a few of the cytomegalovirus-associated TCR beta chains recognize cytomegalovirus antigens. In a later analysis, the rate of TCR association differed among HLA loci, with DRB1 alleles having the most associated TCRs and HLA-C alleles having the fewest. In an earlier analysis of 500 to 650 of the donors, most TCR beta V segments appeared in productive rearrangements about 90% or about 30% of the time, broadly matching IMGT annotations. A later analysis reported that several top co-occurrence clusters appeared linked to parvovirus B19, influenza, CMV and Epstein-Barr virus. A further reported finding was that TCR beta sequences accurately predicted the HLA-A and HLA-B alleles for most subjects in the first cohort. A cluster of highly shared sequence variants was judged likely to be a technical artifact of the sequencing pipeline. About 15 rarely observed V segments, including chromosome 9 orphons, were excluded from the earlier analysis of about 500 of the donors because counts were too low. Because HLA typing was unavailable for some donors at each locus, only the typed subset was used in association tests. While some public TCRs were present in many individuals, most TCR sequences turned up only very rarely across donors. CMV serostatus was the only immune exposure information available for the cohort. Correlated functional status among segregating V segments might be attributable to linkage disequilibrium, but an unknown experimental factor could not be ruled out. V-gene and J-gene trimming of TCR beta chains was associated with a missense DCLRE1C variant in a later genetic analysis, and the association was replicated in an independent cohort. The classifier was reported to diagnose cytomegalovirus status with high specificity and sensitivity in both the original cohort and the validation cohort. Only TCR beta chains were sequenced in this cohort, and the absence of alpha or paired-chain data limited detectable features. In the study, approximately 160 TCR beta chains were listed as associated with cytomegalovirus. Some IMGT-functional V segments, including TRBV6-2 and TRBV6-3, could not be distinguished by the 87-base-pair reads and were therefore excluded. In a later analysis, most CMV-associated TCR beta chains were found to appear HLA-restricted, with HLA associations seemingly driven largely by CMV exposure. The authors suggested that the approach could potentially be extended to other disease states and immunological phenotypes. In a later analysis, HLA-associated TCR beta chains were found to be more clonally expanded and to have lower generation probabilities than equally common non-associated chains. When HLA alleles, especially DR and DQ, strongly co-occurred, attributing TCR associations to individual alleles was difficult. Roughly uniform sequencing depth across donors was assumed in presence/absence analyses, although this assumption may not hold. A later genetic analysis reported fewer N-insertions in productive TCRs among donors in an Asian-associated ancestry cluster than the approximately 670-donor mean.

Sequences SEHNR (CDR1) and FQNEAQ (CDR2) are obtained from the germline V gene (reference sequence). The CDR3 sequence holds 11 residues, the cysteine and phenylalanine included. Only the CDR3 DNA stays, 33 bases, in frame from base 1. The V and J ends are trimmed by 6 bases and 1 base, leaving 3 bases between them. The sequence is built from TRBV7-9 and TRBJ2-5; no D gene call is confident. Sample: PBMCs. This sequence originates from a young woman in good health and CMV-seronegative. In nucleotides, the sequence is TGTGCCAGCAGTCGCCAAGAGACCCAGTACTTC. Its protein is CASSRQETQYF.